This TCR beta chain was found in a study of cytomegalovirus exposure and HLA in healthy donors. The study, taken as a whole, reports: Some TCR beta chains (roughly 160 of them) were listed as cytomegalovirus-associated. It was reported in a later analysis that an Asian-associated ancestry cluster showed fewer N-insertions than the 666-donor mean. Rare sequences made up most TCRs, while some public TCRs were found in many donors.

Vbeta (60) and Jbeta (13) primers were used in the PCR. Using immunoSEQ multiplex PCR, the repertoire was profiled, and TCRdb retains in-frame clones only, with some absent. The sample has about 200,000 clones; 75% to 85% are singletons. Germline V gene lookup returns CDR1 SEHNR and CDR2 FQNEAQ (reference sequence). V shed 6 bases and J shed 3 bases, with 12 bases lying between them. The CDR3 extends over 13 amino acids. A remark on this clone: What it binds is unknown.

This clonotype originated in a woman aged 40 to 50 in good health and CMV-seronegative. The source material was PBMCs. The chain recombines TRBV7-9 with TRBJ2-7; D possibly corresponds to TRBD1 (5 bases). The CDR3 region has the DNA TGTGCCAGCAGATCTCGACAGAACTACGAGCAGTACTTC. Residues: CASRSRQNYEQYF.